This T cell receptor (beta chain) was identified in a study of tumor-infiltrating lymphocytes in localized non-small cell lung cancer (dated by TCRdb to the early 2020s). For the wider study: The cohort covered several histologies, both smokers and never-smokers, and patients whose samples were collected after neoadjuvant chemotherapy. Each patient contributed resected tumor tissue and uninvolved lung tissue from the same patient, described as non-adjacent to the tumor. TCR sequencing was one of several integrated assays, alongside flow cytometry, multiplex immunofluorescence, RNA-seq, exome sequencing and proteomics, applied to the same patients. The overall ICON cohort comprised around 150 surgical patients with localized non-small cell lung cancer whose tumors were resected. A total of 50 to 60 patients were included in the paired tumor versus uninvolved lung comparison of immunoSEQ T-cell fraction.

CDR3 length: 14 amino acids, cysteine to phenylalanine. Kept here is only the CDR3 DNA, which spans 42 bases and is read in frame from base 1. V lost 7 bases and J lost 0 bases; the stretch between them is 10 bases long. According to the germline V gene, CDR1 reads SNHLY and CDR2 reads FYNNEI. Patient enrollment in ICON started in early 2016, and the final patient was enrolled in the second half of 2018. In a subcohort of 65 to 85 patients, fresh tumor and matched uninvolved tissue were collected for in-depth immune analyses, with TCR sequencing among those analyses. TCR sequencing was performed on DNA isolated from bulk tissue, without cell sorting. What the work shows at the level of the full study, not this receptor alone: Assay coverage varied across patients depending on available tissue quantity, so only a subset of the cohort had TCR sequencing. No difference in TCR-derived T-cell fraction was observed between the flow cytometry-defined immunotypes IM1 (good prognosis) and IM2 (poor prognosis). Because different pieces of the same tissue were used for different assays, technical variation could not be separated from intratumor heterogeneity. Consistent with immunofluorescence CD3 counts, TCRbeta sequencing supported greater T cell infiltration in tumors than in uninvolved lung tissue. Tumor T-cell fraction from TCR sequencing was not associated with recurrence-free survival (p = 0.61).

The T-cell fraction in tumor and uninvolved lung tissue was provided by TCR sequencing with the immunoSEQ assay. The published analysis was carried out like this. For survival analysis, patients were split into high (upper tertile) and low (lower two tertiles) T-cell fraction groups and compared by log-rank test. A signed-rank test was used to check for differences in T-cell fraction between paired tumor and uninvolved lung. TCRdb stores this immuneACCESS table with in-frame sequences only. Part of the clones is absent; in the studies checked, under half of the shortfall reflects unresolved V genes, and no reason is known for the rest. The D gene and trimming were derived from the DNA, and the V and J assignments and clone size from that table. In this sample the table shows tens of thousands of clones, approximately 85% of which occur a single time. 2% to 2.5% of the sample lies in the top ten.

Details on this clone: It lacks a known antigen. No base quality information exists; no much larger clone differs at one position.

The sequenced sample was lung tumor tissue. The sequence joins TRBV2 to TRBJ1-5, with TRBD1 perhaps the D gene, on 5 matching bases. The TCR originated in a human donor with non-small cell lung cancer. The DNA reads TGTGCCAGCACCGAGGGGTCTAGCAATCAGCCCCAGCATTTT. It encodes CASTEGSSNQPQHF.